This is a list of T cell receptor beta chains from one sample in a study of beta chain features in type 1 diabetes. Assay used: immunoSEQ multiplex PCR; TCRdb lists only in-frame clones, some missing. The sample records around 140,000 clones, approximately 9% being singletons. Sequenced: central memory CD4+ T cells from blood. The receptors originated from a man aged 25 to 40 with type 1 diabetes. CDR3s include the opening cysteine and the closing phenylalanine or tryptophan. D genes are given only for firm matches. For some rows the clone size is stated as once, few or many, or as a class when expanded; others skip it.

TRBD1,TRBV2,few,TRBJ2-7,TGTGCCAGCAGTTTTGACAGGGTGAAAGAGCAGTACTTC,CASSFDRVKEQYF
TRBD2,TRBV4-2,few,TRBJ2-1,TGTGCCAGCAGCCAAATGAATATAGCGGGGTCCTACAATGAGCAGTTCTTC,CASSQMNIAGSYNEQFF
TRBD1,TRBV7-9,NA,TRBJ1-3,TGTGCCAGCAGGTGGGACAGGAGCTCTGGAAACACCATATATTTT,CASRWDRSSGNTIYF
NA,TRBV7-3,NA,TRBJ1-1,TGTGCCAGCAGCTTAGCTCAGGGTACTGAAGCTTTCTTT,CASSLAQGTEAFF
TRBD1,TRBV19,NA,TRBJ2-2,TGTGCCAGTAGTCCGAAGACAGGGATAGGCGGGGAGCTGTTTTTT,CASSPKTGIGGELFF
NA,TRBV4-3,few,TRBJ1-2,TGCGCCAGCAGCCACTCAGGGATCCAAGGCTACACCTTC,CASSHSGIQGYTF
TRBD1,TRBV5-1,few,TRBJ1-6,TGCGCCAGCAGCTTAGAACTGACAGGGTTGGATTCACCCCTCCACTTT,CASSLELTGLDSPLHF
TRBD2,TRBV11-2,NA,TRBJ2-6,TGTGCCAGCAGCTTAGCCGCGGGGGGGGGCTCTGGGGCCAACGTCCTGACTTTC,CASSLAAGGGSGANVLTF
TRBD2,TRBV5-4,NA,TRBJ2-1,TGTGCCAGCAGCTCCAAGAGCGGGGTACCGAATGAGCAGTTCTTC,CASSSKSGVPNEQFF
NA,TRBV7-8,NA,TRBJ1-5,TGTGCCAGCAGCTTAATGTGGGGCGGCAATCAGCCCCAGCATTTT,CASSLMWGGNQPQHF
NA,TRBV9,few,TRBJ2-3,TGTGCCAGCAGCGTAGAGGGGCTGAGCAGCACAGATACGCAGTATTTT,CASSVEGLSSTDTQYF
NA,TRBV2,NA,TRBJ1-6,TGTGCCAGCAGTGAATGGGAGCGGAATTCACCCCTCCACTTT,CASSEWERNSPLHF
NA,TRBV28,NA,TRBJ2-6,TGTGCCAGCAGTTTATCCAGCTCTGGGGCCAACGTCCTGACTTTC,CASSLSSSGANVLTF
TRBD2,TRBV2,NA,TRBJ2-7,TGTGCCAGCAGTGCCGAGCGGGGGGTCGGGGAGCAGTACTTC,CASSAERGVGEQYF